This T cell receptor (beta chain) stems from a study of shared clonotypes between healthy human individuals. Only a few counts were recorded for this clone. Its antigen is undetermined. Roughly 200 ng DNA, tens of thousands of T cell genomes, went into each sorted-subset replicate PCR. Authors' analysis steps: Junction-only sequences without quality scores were provided by ImmunoSEQ, so filtering was different. Only in-frame clones appear in the TCRdb table, and some are missing; sequencing was by immunoSEQ multiplex PCR. V, J and clone size are those of that table, while D and trimming were read from the DNA. The sample gives roughly 680,000 clones, roughly 72% of which show up once; less than 2% is in the top ten. Overall study results and limits: Across a few donors, naive CD4 shared approximately 4.5%, naive CD8 less than 4%, memory CD4 roughly 2.3%, memory CD8 0.4%.

This CDR3 spans 14 amino acids. The germline CDR1 and CDR2 sequences are MGHDK and SYGVNS. V lost 1 base and J lost 6, with 9 bases in between. The genes are TRBV25-1 and TRBJ1-4, with a possible D match to TRBD1 (5 bases). The TCR comes from a woman aged 25-40 years in good health. Sequenced sample: memory CD4+ T cells sorted from blood. Subset reported: CD45RA-negative fraction. CDR3 coding DNA: TGTGCCAGCAGTGAATTAGCGGGGGATGAAAAACTGTTTTTT. This translates into CASSELAGDEKLFF.